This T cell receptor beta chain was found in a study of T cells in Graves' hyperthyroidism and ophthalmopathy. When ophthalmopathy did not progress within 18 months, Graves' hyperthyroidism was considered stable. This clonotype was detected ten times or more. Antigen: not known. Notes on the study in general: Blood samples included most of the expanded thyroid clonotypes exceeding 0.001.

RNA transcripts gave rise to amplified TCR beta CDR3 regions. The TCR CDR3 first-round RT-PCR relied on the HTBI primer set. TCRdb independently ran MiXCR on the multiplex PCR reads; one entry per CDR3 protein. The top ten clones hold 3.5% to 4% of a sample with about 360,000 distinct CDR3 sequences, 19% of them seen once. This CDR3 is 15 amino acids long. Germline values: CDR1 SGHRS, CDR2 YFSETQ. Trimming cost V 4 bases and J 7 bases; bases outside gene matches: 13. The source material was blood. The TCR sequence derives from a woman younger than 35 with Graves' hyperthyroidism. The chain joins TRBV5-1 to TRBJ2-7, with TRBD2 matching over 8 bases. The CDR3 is CASSVLAGGSKEQYF. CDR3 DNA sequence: TGCGCCAGCAGCGTACTGGCGGGGGGTTCCAAGGAGCAGTACTTC.